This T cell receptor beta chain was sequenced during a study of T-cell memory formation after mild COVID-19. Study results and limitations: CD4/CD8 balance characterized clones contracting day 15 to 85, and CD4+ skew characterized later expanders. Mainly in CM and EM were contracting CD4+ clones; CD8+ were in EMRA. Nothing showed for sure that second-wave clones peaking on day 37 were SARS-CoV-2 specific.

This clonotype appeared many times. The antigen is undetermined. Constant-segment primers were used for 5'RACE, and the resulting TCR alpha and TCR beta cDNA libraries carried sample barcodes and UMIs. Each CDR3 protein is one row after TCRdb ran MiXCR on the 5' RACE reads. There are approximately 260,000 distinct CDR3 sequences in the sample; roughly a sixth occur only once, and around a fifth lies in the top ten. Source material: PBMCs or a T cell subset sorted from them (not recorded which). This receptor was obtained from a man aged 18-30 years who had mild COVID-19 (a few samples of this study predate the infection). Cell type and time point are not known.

The CDR3 nucleotides are TGTGCCAGCAGTGATTTGGGGGCGAATCTTTACGAGCAGTACGTC. Protein sequence: CASSDLGANLYEQYV. The V gene is TRBV2, the J gene TRBJ2-7; possibly TRBD1 for D (6 bases). V lost 3 bases to trimming and J lost 4 bases, with 16 bases between them. Germline V gene sequence: CDR1 SNHLY, CDR2 FYNNEI. The CDR3 has 15 residues.